This T cell receptor (beta chain) derives from a study of blood T cell repertoires in COVID-19. This CDR3 has 16 residues. The trim removed 5 bases at V and 3 bases at J, leaving 8 bases unmatched. Germline loops: CDR1 LNHDA, CDR2 SQIVND (reference sequence). Repertoires were generated with immunoSEQ multiplex PCR, while TCRdb's copy carries only in-frame clones and drops some. The repertoire holds roughly 250,000 clones, with approximately 85% as singletons. The sample was PBMCs or T cells enriched from blood (not recorded which). The receptor was derived from a woman aged 30 to 39 who had recovered from COVID-19. The chain uses TRBV19 and TRBJ1-5, with 9 positions matching TRBD1. CDR3 loop: CASSANGQGYNQPQHF. DNA for the CDR3: TGTGCCAGTAGTGCTAATGGACAGGGGTACAATCAGCCCCAGCATTTT.